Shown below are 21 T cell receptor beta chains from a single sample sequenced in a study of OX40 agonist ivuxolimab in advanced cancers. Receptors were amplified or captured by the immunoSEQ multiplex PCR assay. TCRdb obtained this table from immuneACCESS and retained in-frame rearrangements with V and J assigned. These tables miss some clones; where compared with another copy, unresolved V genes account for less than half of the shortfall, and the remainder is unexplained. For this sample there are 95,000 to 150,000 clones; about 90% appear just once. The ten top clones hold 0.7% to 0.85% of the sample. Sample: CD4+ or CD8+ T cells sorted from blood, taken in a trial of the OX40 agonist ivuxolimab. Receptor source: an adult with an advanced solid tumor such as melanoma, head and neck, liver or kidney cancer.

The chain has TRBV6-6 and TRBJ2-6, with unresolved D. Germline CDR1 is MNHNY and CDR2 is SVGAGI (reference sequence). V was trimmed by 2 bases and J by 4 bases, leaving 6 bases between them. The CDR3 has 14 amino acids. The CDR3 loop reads CASSYGTGANVLTF. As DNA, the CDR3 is TGTGCCAGCAGTTACGGTACCGGGGCCAACGTCCTGACTTTC.

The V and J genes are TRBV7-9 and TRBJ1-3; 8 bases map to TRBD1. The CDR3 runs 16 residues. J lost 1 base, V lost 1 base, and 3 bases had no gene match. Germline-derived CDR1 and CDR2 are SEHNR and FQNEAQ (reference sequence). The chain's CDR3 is CASSLGQGNSGNTIYF. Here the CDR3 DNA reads TGTGCCAGCAGCTTAGGACAGGGGAATTCTGGAAACACCATATATTTT.

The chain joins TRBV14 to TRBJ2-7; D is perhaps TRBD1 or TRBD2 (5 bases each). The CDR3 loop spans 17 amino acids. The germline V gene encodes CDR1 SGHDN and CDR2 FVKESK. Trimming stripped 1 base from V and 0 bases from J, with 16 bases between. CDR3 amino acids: CASSQVFGTGTSYEQYF. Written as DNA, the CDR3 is TGTGCCAGCAGCCAAGTTTTCGGGACGGGCACCTCCTACGAGCAGTACTTC.

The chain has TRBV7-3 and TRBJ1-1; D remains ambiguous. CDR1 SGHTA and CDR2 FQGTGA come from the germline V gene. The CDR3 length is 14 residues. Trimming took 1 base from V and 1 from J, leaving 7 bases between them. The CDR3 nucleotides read TGTGCCAGCAGCTTAAGTCAGAGGAACACTGAAGCTTTCTTT. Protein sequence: CASSLSQRNTEAFF. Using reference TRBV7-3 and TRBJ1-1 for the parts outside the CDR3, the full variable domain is GAGVSQTPSNKVTEKGKYVELRCDPISGHTALYWYRQSLGQGPEFLIYFQGTGAADDSGLPNDRFFAVRPEGSVSTLKIQRTERGDSAVYLCASSLSQRNTEAFFGQGTRLTVV.

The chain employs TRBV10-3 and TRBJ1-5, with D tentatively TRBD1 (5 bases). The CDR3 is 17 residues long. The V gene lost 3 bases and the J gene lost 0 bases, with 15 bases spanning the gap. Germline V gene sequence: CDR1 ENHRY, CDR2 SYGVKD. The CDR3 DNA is TGTGCCATCAGTGATCCCCTCGGTGGGGCTAGCAATCAGCCCCAGCATTTT. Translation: CAISDPLGGASNQPQHF.

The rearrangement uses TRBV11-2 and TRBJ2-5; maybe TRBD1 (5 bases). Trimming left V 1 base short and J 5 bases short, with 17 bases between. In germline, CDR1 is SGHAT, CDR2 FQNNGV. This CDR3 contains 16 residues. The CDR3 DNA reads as TGTGCCAGCAGCTTAGGGTCGTCTACTCCAGGGGAGACCCAGTACTTC. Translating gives CASSLGSSTPGETQYF.

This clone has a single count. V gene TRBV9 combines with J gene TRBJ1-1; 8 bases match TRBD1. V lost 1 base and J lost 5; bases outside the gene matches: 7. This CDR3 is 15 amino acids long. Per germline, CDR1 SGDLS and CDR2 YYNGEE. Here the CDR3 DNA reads TGTGCCAGCAGCGTAACGGACAGGGTAGGGACTGAAGCTTTCTTT. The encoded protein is CASSVTDRVGTEAFF.

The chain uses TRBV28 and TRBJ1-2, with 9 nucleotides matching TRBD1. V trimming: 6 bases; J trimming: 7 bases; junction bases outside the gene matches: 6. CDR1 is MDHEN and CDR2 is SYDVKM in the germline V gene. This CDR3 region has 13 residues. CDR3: CASRRGTGFGYTF. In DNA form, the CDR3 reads TGTGCCAGCAGGAGAGGGACAGGGTTTGGCTACACCTTC.

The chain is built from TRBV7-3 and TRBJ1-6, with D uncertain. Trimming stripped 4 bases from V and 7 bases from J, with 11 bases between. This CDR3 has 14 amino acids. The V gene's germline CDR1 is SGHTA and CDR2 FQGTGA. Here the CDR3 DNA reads TGTGCCAGCAGCTCAGGACGGCCGAATTCACCCCTCCACTTT. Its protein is CASSSGRPNSPLHF.

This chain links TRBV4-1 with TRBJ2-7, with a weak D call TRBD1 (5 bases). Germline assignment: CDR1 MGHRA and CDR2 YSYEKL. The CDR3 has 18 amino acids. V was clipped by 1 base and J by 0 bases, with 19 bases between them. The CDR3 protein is CASSQVPGKLTASYEQYF. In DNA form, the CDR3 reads TGCGCCAGCAGCCAAGTCCCAGGGAAACTCACCGCCTCCTACGAGCAGTACTTC.

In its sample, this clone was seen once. CDR3 region: CASSENGKSQETQYF. The CDR3 coding sequence is TGCGCCAGCAGTGAGAACGGGAAAAGCCAAGAGACCCAGTACTTC. The chain recombines TRBV10-1 with TRBJ2-5; D is perhaps TRBD2 (5 bases). This CDR3 region has 15 residues. Germline CDR1 and CDR2: WNHNN and SYGVQD (reference sequence). V gave up 2 bases and J gave up 1 base, with 11 bases separating them.

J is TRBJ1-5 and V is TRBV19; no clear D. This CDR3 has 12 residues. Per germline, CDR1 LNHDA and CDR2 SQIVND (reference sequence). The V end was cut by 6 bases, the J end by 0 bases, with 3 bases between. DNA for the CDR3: TGTGCCAGTAGGTATAGCAATCAGCCCCAGCATTTT. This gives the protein CASRYSNQPQHF. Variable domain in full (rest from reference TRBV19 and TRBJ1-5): DGGITQSPKYLFRKEGQNVTLSCEQNLNHDAMYWYRQDPGQGLRLIYYSQIVNDFQKGDIAEGYSVSREKKESFPLTVTSAQKNPTAFYLCASRYSNQPQHFGDGTRLSIL.

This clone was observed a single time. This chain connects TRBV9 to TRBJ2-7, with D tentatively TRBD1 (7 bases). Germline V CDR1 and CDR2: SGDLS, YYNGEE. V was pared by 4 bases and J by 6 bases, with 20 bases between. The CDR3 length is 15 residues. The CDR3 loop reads CASSPRLVQGGEQYF. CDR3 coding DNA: TGTGCCAGCAGCCCTCGACTAGTTCAGGGGGGCGAGCAGTACTTC.

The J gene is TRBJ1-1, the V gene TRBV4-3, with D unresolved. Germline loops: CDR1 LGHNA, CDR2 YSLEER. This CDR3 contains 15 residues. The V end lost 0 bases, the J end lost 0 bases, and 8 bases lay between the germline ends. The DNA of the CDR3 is TGCGCCAGCAGCCAAGATCCGGATATGAACACTGAAGCTTTCTTT. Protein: CASSQDPDMNTEAFF.

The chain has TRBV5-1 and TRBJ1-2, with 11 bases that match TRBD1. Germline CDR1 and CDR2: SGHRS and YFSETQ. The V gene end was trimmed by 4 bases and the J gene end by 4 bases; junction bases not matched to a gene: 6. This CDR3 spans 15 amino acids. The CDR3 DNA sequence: TGCGCCAGCAGCCCCGGGACAGGGGGTATCTATGGCTACACCTTC. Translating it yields CASSPGTGGIYGYTF.

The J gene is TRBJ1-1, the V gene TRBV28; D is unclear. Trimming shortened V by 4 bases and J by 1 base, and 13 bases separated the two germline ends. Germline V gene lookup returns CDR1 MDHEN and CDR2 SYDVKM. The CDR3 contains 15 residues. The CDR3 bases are TGTGCCAGCAGTTCACCAGGAGCGTGGAACACTGAAGCTTTCTTT. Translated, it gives CASSSPGAWNTEAFF.

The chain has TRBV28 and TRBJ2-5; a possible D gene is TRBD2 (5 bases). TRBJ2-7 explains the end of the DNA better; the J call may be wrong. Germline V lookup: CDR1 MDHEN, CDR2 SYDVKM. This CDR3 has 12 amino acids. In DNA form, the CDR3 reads TGTGCCACCCAGAGGGCGACCTACGAGCAGTACTTC. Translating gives CATQRATYEQYF.

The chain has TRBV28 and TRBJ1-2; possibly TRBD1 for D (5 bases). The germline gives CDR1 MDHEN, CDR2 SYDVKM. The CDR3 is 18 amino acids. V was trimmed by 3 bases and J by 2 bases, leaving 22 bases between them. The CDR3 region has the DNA TGTGCCAGCAGTTTTAGTCAGGGATCCCCCCCTATCAACTATGGCTACACCTTC. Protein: CASSFSQGSPPINYGYTF.

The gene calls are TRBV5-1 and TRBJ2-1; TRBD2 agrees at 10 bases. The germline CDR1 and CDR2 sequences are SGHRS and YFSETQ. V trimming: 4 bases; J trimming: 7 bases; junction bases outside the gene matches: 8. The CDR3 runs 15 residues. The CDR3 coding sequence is TGCGCCAGCAGCGCCGGGACTAGCGCGGGGAATGAGCAGTTCTTC. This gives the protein CASSAGTSAGNEQFF.

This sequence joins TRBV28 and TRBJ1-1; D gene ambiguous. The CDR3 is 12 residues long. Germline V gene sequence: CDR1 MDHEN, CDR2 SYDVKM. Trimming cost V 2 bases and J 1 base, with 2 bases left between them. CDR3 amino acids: CASSLENTEAFF. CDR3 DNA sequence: TGTGCCAGCAGTTTAGAGAACACTGAAGCTTTCTTT.

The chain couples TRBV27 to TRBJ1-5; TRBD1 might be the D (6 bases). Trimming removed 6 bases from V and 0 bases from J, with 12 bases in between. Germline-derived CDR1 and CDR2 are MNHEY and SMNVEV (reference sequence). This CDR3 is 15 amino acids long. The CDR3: CASRGQTNSNQPQHF. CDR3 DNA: TGTGCCAGCAGAGGACAGACTAATAGCAATCAGCCCCAGCATTTT.